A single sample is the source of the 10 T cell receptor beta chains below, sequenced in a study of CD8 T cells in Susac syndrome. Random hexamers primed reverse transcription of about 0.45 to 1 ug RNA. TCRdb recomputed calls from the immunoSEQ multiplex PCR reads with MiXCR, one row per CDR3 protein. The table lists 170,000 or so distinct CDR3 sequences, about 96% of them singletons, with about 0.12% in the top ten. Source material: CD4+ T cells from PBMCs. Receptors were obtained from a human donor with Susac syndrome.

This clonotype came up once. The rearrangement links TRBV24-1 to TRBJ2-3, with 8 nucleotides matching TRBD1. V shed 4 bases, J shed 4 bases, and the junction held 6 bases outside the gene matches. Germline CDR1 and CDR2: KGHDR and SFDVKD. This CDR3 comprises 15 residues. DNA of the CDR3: TGTGCCACCAGTGACCAGGGGGCGATTGCAGATACGCAGTATTTT. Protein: CATSDQGAIADTQYF.

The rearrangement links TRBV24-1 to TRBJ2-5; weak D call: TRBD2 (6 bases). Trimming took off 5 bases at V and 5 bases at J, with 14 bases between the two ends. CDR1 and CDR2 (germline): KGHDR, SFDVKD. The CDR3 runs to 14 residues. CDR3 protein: CATSGPGRRETQYF. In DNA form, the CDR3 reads TGTGCCACCAGTGGCCCAGGGAGGCGGGAGACCCAGTACTTC.

CDR3 region: CASRPAAIPTGELFF. The CDR3 DNA is TGTGCCAGCAGGCCGGCAGCTATCCCCACCGGGGAGCTGTTTTTT. The chain joins TRBV28 to TRBJ2-2; no firm D call. The CDR3 has 15 amino acids. With 6 bases removed from V and 4 bases from J, the gap between germline ends came to 15 bases. Germline V gene lookup returns CDR1 MDHEN and CDR2 SYDVKM.

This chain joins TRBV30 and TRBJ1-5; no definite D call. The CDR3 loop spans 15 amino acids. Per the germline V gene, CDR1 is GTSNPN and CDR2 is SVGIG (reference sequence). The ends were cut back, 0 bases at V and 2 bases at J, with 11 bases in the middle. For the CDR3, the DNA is TGTGCCTGGAGTGTAGGAACTCGGGGCAATCAGCCCCAGCATTTT. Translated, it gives CAWSVGTRGNQPQHF.

The CDR3 DNA reads TGCAGTGCTCGACAGGGTGGACTGGTTCAGCCCCAGCATTTT. This encodes CSARQGGLVQPQHF. The chain recombines TRBV20-1 with TRBJ1-5; 7 bases align to TRBD1. The CDR3 contains 14 residues. Trimming removed 5 bases from V and 6 bases from J; junction bases left unmatched: 10. The germline V gene has CDR1 DFQATT and CDR2 SNEGSKA (reference sequence).

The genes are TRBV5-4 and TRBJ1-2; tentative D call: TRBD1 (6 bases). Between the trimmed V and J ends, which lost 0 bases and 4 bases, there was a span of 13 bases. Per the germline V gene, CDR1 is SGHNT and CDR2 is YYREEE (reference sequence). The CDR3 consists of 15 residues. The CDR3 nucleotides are TGTGCCAGCAGCTTGGAGGCAGGGGAGCTCTATGGCTACACCTTC. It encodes CASSLEAGELYGYTF. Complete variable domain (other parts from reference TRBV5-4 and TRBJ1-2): ETGVTQSPTHLIKTRGQQVTLRCSSQSGHNTVSWYQQALGQGPQFIFQYYREEENGRGNFPPRFSGLQFPNYSSELNVNALELDDSALYLCASSLEAGELYGYTFGSGTRLTVV.

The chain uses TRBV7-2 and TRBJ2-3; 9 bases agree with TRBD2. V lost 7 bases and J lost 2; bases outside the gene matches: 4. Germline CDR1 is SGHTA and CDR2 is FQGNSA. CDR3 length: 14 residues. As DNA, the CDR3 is TGTGCCAGCAAGAAGCGGGGGGTCACAGATACGCAGTATTTT. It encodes CASKKRGVTDTQYF.

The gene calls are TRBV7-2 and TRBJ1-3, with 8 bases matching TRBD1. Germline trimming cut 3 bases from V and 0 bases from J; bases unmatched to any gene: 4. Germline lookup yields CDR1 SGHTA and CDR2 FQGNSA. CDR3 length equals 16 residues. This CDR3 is CASSFETGVSGNTIYF. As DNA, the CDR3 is TGTGCCAGCAGCTTCGAGACAGGGGTCTCTGGAAACACCATATATTTT.

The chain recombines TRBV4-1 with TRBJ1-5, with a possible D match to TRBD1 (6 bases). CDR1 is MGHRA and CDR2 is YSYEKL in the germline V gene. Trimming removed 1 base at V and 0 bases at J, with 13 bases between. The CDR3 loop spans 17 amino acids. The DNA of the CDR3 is TGCGCCAGCAGCCAAGCTGGACAGCGAGATAGCAATCAGCCCCAGCATTTT. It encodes CASSQAGQRDSNQPQHF.

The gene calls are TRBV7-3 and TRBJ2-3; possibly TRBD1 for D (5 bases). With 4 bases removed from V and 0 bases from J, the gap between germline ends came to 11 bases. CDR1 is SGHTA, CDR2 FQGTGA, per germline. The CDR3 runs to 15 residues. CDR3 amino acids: CASSSTGSSTDTQYF. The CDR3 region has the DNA TGTGCCAGCAGCTCAACAGGTTCGAGCACAGATACGCAGTATTTT.